This passage covers 27 T cell receptor beta chains from one sample sequenced in a study of cytomegalovirus exposure and HLA in healthy donors. The PCR made use of 60 Vbeta and 13 Jbeta primers. Here immunoSEQ multiplex PCR was the method, and the copy in TCRdb shows in-frame clones only, minus some. The table shows 100,000 to 150,000 clones, with around 69% occurring only once. The sample comprised PBMCs. Receptors originate from a woman aged 40-49 years in good health and CMV-seropositive.

The CDR3 DNA follows: TGTGCCAGCAGTTTATTGGCGCGGGAGCAGTACTTC. Translated: CASSLLAREQYF. This rearrangement joins TRBV28 to TRBJ2-7; D is ambiguous. The CDR3 extends over 12 amino acids. From germline, CDR1 is MDHEN and CDR2 SYDVKM. Trimming took 1 base from V and 7 from J, leaving 8 bases between them. Full variable domain (rest looked up from reference TRBV28 and TRBJ2-7): DVKVTQSSRYLVKRTGEKVFLECVQDMDHENMFWYRQDPGLGLRLIYFSYDVKMKEKGDIPEGYSVSREKKERFSLILESASTNQTSMYLCASSLLAREQYFGPGTRLTVT.

CDR3 loop: CASSTGGPNQPQHF. In nucleotides, the CDR3 is TGTGCCAGCAGTACAGGGGGCCCCAATCAGCCCCAGCATTTT. V gene TRBV27 combines with J gene TRBJ1-5, with TRBD1 matching over 9 bases. CDR1 is MNHEY and CDR2 is SMNVEV in the germline V gene (reference sequence). V shed 5 bases, J shed 3 bases, and the junction held 2 bases outside the gene matches. The CDR3 consists of 14 residues.

The chain combines TRBV7-2 with TRBJ2-3, with 10 bases lining up with TRBD2. The CDR3 has 16 residues. The V segment lost 0 bases and the J segment 7 bases; nucleotides outside the gene matches: 7. Looked up from germline, CDR1 is SGHTA and CDR2 is FQGNSA. Here the CDR3 reads CASSLATSGGAYTQYF. The CDR3 DNA reads as TGTGCCAGCAGCTTAGCAACGAGCGGGGGGGCATATACGCAGTATTTT.

This clone was recorded only once. The chain combines TRBV19 with TRBJ1-6, with TRBD1 identical over 9 bases. V shed 5 bases and J 11 bases; nucleotides not matched to a gene: 7. Germline CDR1 is LNHDA and CDR2 is SQIVND (reference sequence). This CDR3 is built from 14 residues. This CDR3 is CASSVGQGTPPLHF. Here the CDR3 DNA reads TGTGCCAGTAGTGTCGGACAGGGGACACCACCCCTCCACTTT.

The chain carries TRBV27 and TRBJ2-7, with 9 bases fitting TRBD1. The CDR3 loop spans 16 amino acids. Trimming cost V 0 bases and J 2 bases; bases outside gene matches: 5. Germline V CDR1 and CDR2: MNHEY, SMNVEV (reference sequence). CDR3 nucleotide sequence: TGTGCCAGCAGTTTATCTACAGGGGGCCCACCCTACGAGCAGTACTTC. This encodes CASSLSTGGPPYEQYF.

J is TRBJ1-1 and V is TRBV19; tentative D call: TRBD1 (5 bases). Germline CDR1 is LNHDA and CDR2 is SQIVND (reference sequence). Trimming cost V 7 bases and J 1 base, with 19 bases left between them. The CDR3 spans 16 residues. CDR3 in amino acids: CASTLRGGVRNTEAFF. Here the CDR3 DNA reads TGTGCCAGTACCCTCCGGGGCGGGGTCAGGAACACTGAAGCTTTCTTT.

Notes on this clone: At one boundary the junction diverges from the germline segment, which might be a read error. The rearrangement uses TRBV7-6 and TRBJ1-1; TRBD1 agrees at 8 bases. The germline V gene has CDR1 SGHVS and CDR2 FNYEAQ. The CDR3 consists of 13 residues. The CDR3 region has the DNA TGTGCCAGCAGTTCTTCCCCGGGACAGGCTTATTCCTTT. Protein sequence: CASSSSPGQAYSF.

The chain combines TRBV27 with TRBJ2-1, with 12 bases aligning to TRBD2. V was pared by 4 bases and J by 1 base, with 11 bases of the junction left unmatched. Germline-derived CDR1 and CDR2 are MNHEY and SMNVEV (reference sequence). This CDR3 has 19 amino acids. CDR3 region: CASSSYPTSGSSSYNEQFF. In DNA, the CDR3 is TGTGCCAGCAGTTCCTACCCGACTAGCGGGAGTTCATCCTACAATGAGCAGTTCTTC.

The chain carries TRBV10-1 and TRBJ2-1, with 10 bases lining up with TRBD2. CDR3 length equals 16 residues. CDR1 WNHNN and CDR2 SYGVQD come from the germline V gene (reference sequence). The junction had 10 bases not matched to a gene; V was cut back by 4 bases and J by 7 bases. Written as DNA, the CDR3 is TGCGCCAGCAGTGGAGTGACAGCGGGAGGGAAAAATGAGCAGTTCTTC. Translating it yields CASSGVTAGGKNEQFF.

V usage is TRBV27 and J usage is TRBJ1-5; D is unresolved. V was pared by 3 bases and J by 7 bases, with 13 bases between. Germline V CDR1 and CDR2: MNHEY, SMNVEV (reference sequence). This CDR3 region has 14 residues. The CDR3 spells CASSFLGGAQPQHF. The CDR3 DNA follows: TGTGCCAGCAGTTTCCTAGGTGGTGCGCAGCCCCAGCATTTT.

The chain joins TRBV18 to TRBJ2-2, with 13 bases matching TRBD2. The germline gives CDR1 KGHSH, CDR2 LQKENI. V lost 2 bases and J lost 1; bases outside the gene matches: 1. The CDR3 sequence is 17 residues long. The CDR3 region has the DNA TGTGCCAGCTCACCAGGGACTAGCGGGGTGAACACCGGGGAGCTGTTTTTT. It is translated as CASSPGTSGVNTGELFF.

There are a few counts of this clone. This chain uses TRBV27 with TRBJ2-2; 9 bases match TRBD1. Unmatched junction bases numbered 6, after V lost 4 bases and J lost 3 bases. Germline assignment: CDR1 MNHEY and CDR2 SMNVEV (reference sequence). The CDR3 sequence is 16 residues long. Written as DNA, the CDR3 is TGTGCCAGCAGTTCATGGGACAGGGCCCACACCGGGGAGCTGTTTTTT. It encodes CASSSWDRAHTGELFF.

V gene TRBV5-1 combines with J gene TRBJ1-2; 10 bases match TRBD1. The CDR3 is made up of 14 amino acids. Per germline, CDR1 SGHRS and CDR2 YFSETQ. J lost 7 bases, V lost 7 bases, and 10 bases had no gene match. The CDR3 loop is CASRLDRGPGGYTF. The DNA for the CDR3 is TGCGCCAGCCGACTAGACAGGGGGCCAGGTGGCTACACCTTC.

J is TRBJ2-7 and V is TRBV5-1, with TRBD2 matching 8 bases. Looked up from germline, CDR1 is SGHRS and CDR2 is YFSETQ. V lost 5 bases to trimming and J lost 0 bases; unmatched junction nucleotides: 7. The CDR3 runs 15 residues. CDR3 bases: TGCGCCAGCAGTTTAGCGGGACCGAGCTCCTACGAGCAGTACTTC. This translates into CASSLAGPSSYEQYF. Filled out from reference TRBV5-1 and TRBJ2-7, the complete variable domain reads KAGVTQTPRYLIKTRGQQVTLSCSPISGHRSVSWYQQTPGQGLQFLFEYFSETQRNKGNFPGRFSGRQFSNSRSEMNVSTLELGDSALYLCASSLAGPSSYEQYFGPGTRLTVT.

This rearrangement joins TRBV7-2 to TRBJ1-1, with TRBD1 as a possible D gene (5 bases). V lost 5 bases and J 0 bases, leaving 19 bases between the germline ends. Germline CDR1 is SGHTA and CDR2 is FQGNSA. This CDR3 is built from 17 residues. The CDR3 is CASSPSRSGVMNTEAFF. The DNA for the CDR3 is TGTGCCAGCAGCCCAAGCCGCTCGGGGGTTATGAACACTGAAGCTTTCTTT.

In its sample, this clone was seen a few times. DNA of the CDR3: TGTGCCAGCAGCTTGGGGGAACTGCGGCTTTCTAGCAGCTATGGCTACACCTTC. It translates to CASSLGELRLSSSYGYTF. The chain links TRBV5-6 to TRBJ1-2; D unclear. CDR1 and CDR2 from the germline V gene are SGHDT and YYEEEE. The V and J ends lost 0 bases and 4 bases respectively, with 22 bases between them. The CDR3 has 18 residues.

This clone was found once. V gene TRBV27 combines with J gene TRBJ1-1; 11 bases are shared with TRBD1. This CDR3 contains 20 residues. Germline assignment: CDR1 MNHEY and CDR2 SMNVEV (reference sequence). J lost 0 bases, V lost 6 bases, and 18 bases had no gene match. CDR3 amino acids: CASSPRTGGPSRHMNTEAFF. DNA for the CDR3: TGTGCCAGCAGCCCCCGGACAGGGGGCCCATCTAGGCACATGAACACTGAAGCTTTCTTT.

V and J are TRBV28 and TRBJ2-3; 7 bases fit TRBD2. Germline CDR1 reads MDHEN; CDR2 reads SYDVKM. After removal of 4 bases from V and 3 bases from J, the junction contained 10 bases not matched to a gene. The CDR3 length is 16 residues. The CDR3 DNA follows: TGTGCCAGCAGTTCTCCCGGGGCTAGCGGTACAGATACGCAGTATTTT. This translates into CASSSPGASGTDTQYF.

This sequence joins TRBV9 and TRBJ1-2, with a weak D call TRBD1 (6 bases). The CDR3 totals 13 residues. Trimming took 0 bases from V and 8 from J, leaving 11 bases between them. Germline CDR1 reads SGDLS; CDR2 reads YYNGEE. The DNA of the CDR3 is TGTGCCAGCAGCGTAGACGGGGGGCAAGGCTACACCTTC. Its protein is CASSVDGGQGYTF.

This clone was detected only once. V is TRBV6-5 and J is TRBJ2-5; a weak D match, TRBD1 (6 bases). Trimming removed 5 bases from V and 7 bases from J, with 14 bases in between. Per germline, CDR1 MNHEY and CDR2 SVGAGI. This CDR3 is built from 13 residues. The CDR3 DNA follows: TGTGCCAGCAGTGGGACACCCGTCGGGACCCAGTACTTC. Translated: CASSGTPVGTQYF.

Regarding this clone: The junction does not match germline at one end; this may be a read error. J is TRBJ2-6 and V is TRBV18; D may be TRBD1 (5 bases). Germline CDR1 and CDR2: KGHSH and LQKENI. This CDR3 spans 14 amino acids. The CDR3 here is CASSYTSGANVLPF. CDR3 nucleotides: TGTGCCAGCTCATATACCTCTGGGGCCAACGTCCTGCCTTTC.

A remark on this clone: A read error may produce the germline difference seen at one junction end. The V gene is TRBV6-1, the J gene TRBJ1-1; 7 nucleotides line up with TRBD1. The CDR3 sequence is 13 residues long. Germline CDR1 reads MNHNS; CDR2 reads SASEGT. The CDR3 DNA is TGTGCCAGCATGGGACAGTTGAACACTGAAGTTTTCTTT. Protein product: CASMGQLNTEVFF.

The chain carries TRBV4-2 and TRBJ1-6; D is ambiguous. The CDR3 is 15 amino acids. Germline V gene lookup returns CDR1 LGHNA and CDR2 YNFKEQ. V was trimmed by 1 base and J by 6 bases, leaving 10 bases between them. Here the CDR3 reads CASSQGLGFNSPLHF. The CDR3 bases are TGTGCCAGCAGCCAAGGGTTGGGCTTTAATTCACCCCTCCACTTT.

V is TRBV5-1 and J is TRBJ1-6; tentatively, D is TRBD1 (5 bases). Looked up from germline, CDR1 is SGHRS and CDR2 is YFSETQ. The CDR3 runs 15 residues. The V gene lost 4 bases and the J gene lost 6 bases, with 14 bases spanning the gap. The CDR3 sequence: CASSPRVGGNSPLHF. The CDR3 coding sequence is TGCGCCAGCAGCCCCAGGGTTGGCGGTAATTCACCCCTCCACTTT.

The V gene is TRBV11-3, the J gene TRBJ1-1; 7 bases map to TRBD1. Germline V CDR1 and CDR2: SGHNT, YENEEA. There are 12 residues in the CDR3. J lost 6 bases, V lost 6 bases, and 4 bases had no gene match. The CDR3 region has the DNA TGTGCCAGCAGTCAGGGGGAGGCTGAAGCTTTCTTT. Translating gives CASSQGEAEAFF.

The chain couples TRBV6-5 to TRBJ2-7; 8 bases fit TRBD2. The V gene's germline CDR1 is MNHEY and CDR2 SVGAGI. Trimming took 6 bases from V and 8 from J; bases not matched to a gene: 9. This CDR3 is 13 amino acids long. The CDR3 DNA sequence: TGTGCCAGCAGGCCGGGACTAGTCTCAAAGCAGTACTTC. Translation: CASRPGLVSKQYF.

The chain couples TRBV30 to TRBJ1-1; 7 bases match TRBD1. V lost 5 bases to trimming and J lost 0 bases; unmatched junction nucleotides: 9. CDR1 GTSNPN and CDR2 SVGIG come from the germline V gene (reference sequence). The CDR3 sequence is 15 residues long. The CDR3 spells CAWDAGGYMNTEAFF. The CDR3 nucleotides read TGTGCCTGGGATGCAGGGGGATATATGAACACTGAAGCTTTCTTT.